This TCR beta chain was identified in a study of response to subunit inactivated influenza vaccine. Broader study findings: Authors suggested seasonal influenza vaccinations each recruit few new T cells.

The CDR3 runs to 19 residues. The germline V and J ends were trimmed by 1 base and 3 bases, with 25 bases remaining between them. Looked up from germline, CDR1 is SSHAT and CDR2 is FNYEAQ (reference sequence). This clonotype was counted between two and nine times. What it binds is unknown. Each CDR3 protein gets one entry after TCRdb re-called the RT-PCR reads with MiXCR. The sample has a few hundred thousand distinct CDR3 sequences; less than 15% are singletons. The input for sequencing was PBMCs from blood, taken about 12 days after vaccination. The chain is built from TRBV7-7 and TRBJ2-7, with a weak D call TRBD1 (6 bases). This TCR derives from a man between 50 and 59 years old who received an inactivated influenza vaccine. DNA of the CDR3: TGTGCCAGCAGCTTAGTACCGGGACACCGGGCCCAATCCTACTACGAGCAGTACTTC. Protein: CASSLVPGHRAQSYYEQYF.